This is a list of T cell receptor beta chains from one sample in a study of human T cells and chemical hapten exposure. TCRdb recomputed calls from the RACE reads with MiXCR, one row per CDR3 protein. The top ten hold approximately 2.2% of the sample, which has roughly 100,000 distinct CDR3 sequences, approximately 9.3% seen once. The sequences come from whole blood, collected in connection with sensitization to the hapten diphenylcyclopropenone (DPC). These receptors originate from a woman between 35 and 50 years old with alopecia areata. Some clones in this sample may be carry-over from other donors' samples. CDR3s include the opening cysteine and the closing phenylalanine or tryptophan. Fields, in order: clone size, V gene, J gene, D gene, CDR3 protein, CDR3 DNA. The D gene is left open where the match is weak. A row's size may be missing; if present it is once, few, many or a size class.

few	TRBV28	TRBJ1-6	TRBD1	CASNDRDNSPLHF	TGTGCCAGCAACGACAGGGATAATTCACCCCTCCACTTT
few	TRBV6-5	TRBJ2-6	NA	CASTTAAAGANVLTF	TGTGCCAGCACGACCGCCGCCGCTGGGGCCAACGTCCTGACTTTC
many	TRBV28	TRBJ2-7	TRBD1	CASSPGRGPREQYF	TGTGCCAGCAGCCCCGGCAGGGGGCCGAGAGAGCAGTACTTC
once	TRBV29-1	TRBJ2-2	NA	CSVLAGNTGELFF	TGCAGCGTTCTGGCCGGGAACACCGGGGAGCTGTTTTTT
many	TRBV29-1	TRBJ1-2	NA	CSTQWTYGYTF	TGCAGCACCCAGTGGACATATGGCTACACCTTC
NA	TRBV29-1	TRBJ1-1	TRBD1	CSGTGASTEAFF	TGCAGCGGAACAGGGGCCAGCACTGAAGCTTTCTTT
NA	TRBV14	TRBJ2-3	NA	CASSQGLERTQYF	TGTGCCAGCAGCCAAGGGCTAGAGCGTACGCAGTATTTT
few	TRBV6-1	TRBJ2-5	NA	CASCARFQETQYF	TGTGCCAGCTGTGCCAGGTTTCAAGAGACCCAGTACTTC
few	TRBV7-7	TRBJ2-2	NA	CASSLGGVGTGELFF	TGTGCTAGCAGCCTAGGCGGGGTTGGCACCGGGGAGCTGTTTTTT
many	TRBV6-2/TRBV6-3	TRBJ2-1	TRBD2	CASSYLTSGNEQFF	TGTGCCAGCAGTTACTTGACTAGCGGGAATGAGCAGTTCTTC
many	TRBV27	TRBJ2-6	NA	CASSFVGTGANVLTF	TGTGCCAGCAGTTTTGTAGGGACTGGGGCCAACGTCCTGACTTTC
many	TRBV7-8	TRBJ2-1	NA	CASSSIPARAGAPIYNEQFF	TGTGCCAGCAGCTCGATCCCAGCACGAGCGGGCGCCCCGATATACAATGAGCAGTTCTTC
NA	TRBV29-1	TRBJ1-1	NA	CSVGKHTEAFF	TGCAGCGTAGGGAAGCACACTGAAGCTTTCTTT
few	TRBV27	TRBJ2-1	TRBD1	CASSNGQGLNEQFF	TGTGCCAGCAGTAACGGACAGGGTCTCAATGAGCAGTTCTTC
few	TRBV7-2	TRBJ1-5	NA	CASSSGLYNQPQHF	TGTGCCAGCAGCTCCGGACTGTACAATCAGCCCCAGCATTTT
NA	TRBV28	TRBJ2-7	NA	CASSLVGREPYF	TGTGCCAGCAGTTTAGTCGGGCGCGAACCGTACTTC
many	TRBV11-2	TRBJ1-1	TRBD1	CASSLGQGRNTEAFF	TGTGCCAGCAGCCTGGGACAGGGCAGGAACACTGAAGCTTTCTTT
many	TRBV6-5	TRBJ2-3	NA	CASSYSRERYSTDTQYF	TGTGCCAGCAGTTACTCGAGGGAGCGTTATAGCACAGATACGCAGTATTTT
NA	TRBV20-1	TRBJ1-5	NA	CSTGTTRNQPQHF	TGCAGTACCGGGACAACCAGAAATCAGCCCCAGCATTTT
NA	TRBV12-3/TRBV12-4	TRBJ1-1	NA	CASSLTTTQGTEAFF	TGTGCCAGCAGTTTGACGACCACCCAGGGCACTGAAGCTTTCTTT
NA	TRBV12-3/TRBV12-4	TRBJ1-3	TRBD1	CASSSTGDPGNTIYF	TGTGCCAGCAGTTCTACAGGGGACCCTGGAAACACCATATATTTT
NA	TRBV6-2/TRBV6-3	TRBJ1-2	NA	CASSYSPGRGNYGYTF	TGTGCCAGCAGTTACTCTCCGGGGCGGGGAAACTATGGCTACACCTTC
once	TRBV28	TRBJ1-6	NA	CASSSTGSSSPLHF	TGTGCCAGCAGTAGCACAGGGTCAAGTTCACCCCTCCACTTT
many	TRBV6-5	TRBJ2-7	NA	CASSLGNEQYF	TGTGCCAGCAGCTTAGGGAACGAGCAGTACTTC
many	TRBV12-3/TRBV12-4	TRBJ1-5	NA	CASSPGGGQPQHF	TGTGCCAGCAGCCCTGGGGGTGGACAGCCCCAGCATTTT
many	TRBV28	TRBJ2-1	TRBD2	CASSSKAPGLAGSEQFF	TGTGCCAGCAGTAGCAAAGCCCCGGGACTAGCGGGGAGTGAGCAGTTCTTC
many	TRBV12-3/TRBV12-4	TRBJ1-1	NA	CASSTGYTEAFF	TGTGCCAGCAGTACAGGGTACACTGAAGCTTTCTTT
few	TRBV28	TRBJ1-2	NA	CASRGLSGYTF	TGTGCCAGCAGGGGGCTCTCTGGCTACACCTTC
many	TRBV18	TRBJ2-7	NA	CASCPGQGGLEQYF	TGTGCCAGCTGCCCGGGACAAGGGGGTCTCGAGCAGTACTTC
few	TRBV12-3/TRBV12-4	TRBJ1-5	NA	CASSFIGQPTSNQPQHF	TGTGCCAGCAGTTTTATCGGACAGCCGACCAGCAATCAGCCCCAGCATTTT
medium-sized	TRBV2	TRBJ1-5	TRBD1	CASSFDRGESQPQHF	TGTGCCAGCAGTTTCGACAGGGGGGAGAGTCAGCCCCAGCATTTT
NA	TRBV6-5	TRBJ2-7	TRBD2	CASSSGLAGTYEQYF	TGTGCCAGCAGTTCTGGACTAGCGGGAACATACGAGCAGTACTTC
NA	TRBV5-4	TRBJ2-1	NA	CASSFSLSGYNEQFF	TGTGCCAGCAGCTTTTCCCTTAGCGGCTACAATGAGCAGTTCTTC
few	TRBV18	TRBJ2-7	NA	CASSPLGPASYEQYF	TGTGCCAGCTCACCACTGGGACCCGCCTCCTACGAGCAGTACTTC
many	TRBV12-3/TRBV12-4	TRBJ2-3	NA	CASRPPSDRTDTQYF	TGTGCCAGCAGACCCCCGTCGGATCGCACAGATACGCAGTATTTT
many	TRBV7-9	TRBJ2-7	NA	CASSPNRQSYEQYF	TGTGCCAGCAGCCCGAACCGACAATCCTACGAGCAGTACTTC
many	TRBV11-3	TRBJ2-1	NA	CASSFSGYNEQFF	TGTGCCAGCAGCTTTAGCGGCTACAATGAGCAGTTCTTC
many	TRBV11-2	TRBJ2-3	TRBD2	CASSLDLTSPNTDTQYF	TGTGCCAGCAGCTTAGATCTGACTAGCCCTAACACAGATACGCAGTATTTT
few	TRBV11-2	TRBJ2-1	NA	CASSLDPWPPGQFF	TGTGCCAGCAGCTTAGATCCTTGGCCCCCTGGGCAGTTCTTC
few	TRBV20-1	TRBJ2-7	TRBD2	CSARTRTSGPYEQYF	TGCAGTGCTAGGACGAGGACTAGCGGACCCTACGAGCAGTACTTC
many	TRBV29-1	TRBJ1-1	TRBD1	CSVKNQGVGEAFF	TGCAGCGTTAAAAACCAGGGGGTGGGTGAAGCTTTCTTT
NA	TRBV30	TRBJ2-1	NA	CAWSVSAEQFF	TGTGCCTGGAGTGTCTCGGCGGAGCAGTTCTTC
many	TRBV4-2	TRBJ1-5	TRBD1	CASSQWTGANQPQHF	TGTGCCAGCAGCCAATGGACAGGGGCGAATCAGCCCCAGCATTTT
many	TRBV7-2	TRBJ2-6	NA	CASSLAWGSGANVLTF	TGTGCCAGCAGCTTAGCGTGGGGCTCTGGGGCCAACGTCCTGACTTTC
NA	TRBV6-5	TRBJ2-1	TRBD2	CASRLGLASYNEQFF	TGTGCCAGCAGGCTTGGACTAGCTTCCTACAATGAGCAGTTCTTC
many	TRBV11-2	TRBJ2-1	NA	CASSLSLANEQFF	TGTGCCAGCAGCTTAAGTCTAGCCAATGAGCAGTTCTTC
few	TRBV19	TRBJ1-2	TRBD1	CASRMPSGTDTYGYTF	TGTGCCAGTAGGATGCCCTCCGGGACAGATACTTATGGCTACACCTTC
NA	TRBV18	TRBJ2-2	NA	CASSPQVNTGELFF	TGTGCCAGCTCACCGCAGGTTAACACCGGGGAGCTGTTTTTT
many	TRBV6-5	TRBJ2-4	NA	CASSYGRDGYIQYF	TGTGCCAGCAGTTACGGGCGGGATGGGTACATTCAGTACTTC